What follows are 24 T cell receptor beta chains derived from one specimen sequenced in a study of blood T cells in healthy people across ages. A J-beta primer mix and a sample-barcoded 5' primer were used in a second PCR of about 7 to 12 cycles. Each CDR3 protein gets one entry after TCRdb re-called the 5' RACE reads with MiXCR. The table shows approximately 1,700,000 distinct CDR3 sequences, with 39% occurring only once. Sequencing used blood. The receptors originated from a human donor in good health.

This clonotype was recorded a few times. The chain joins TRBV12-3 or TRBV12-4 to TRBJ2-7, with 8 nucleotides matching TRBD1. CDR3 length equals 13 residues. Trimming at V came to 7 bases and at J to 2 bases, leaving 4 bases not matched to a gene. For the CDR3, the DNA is TGTGCCAGCAACCCGACAGGGGCCTACGAGCAGTACTTC. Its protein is CASNPTGAYEQYF.

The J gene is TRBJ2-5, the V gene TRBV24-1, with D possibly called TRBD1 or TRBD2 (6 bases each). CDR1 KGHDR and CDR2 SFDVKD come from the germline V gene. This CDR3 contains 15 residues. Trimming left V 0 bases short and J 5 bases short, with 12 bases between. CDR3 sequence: CATSDLGGPLETQYF. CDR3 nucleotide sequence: TGTGCCACCAGTGATTTGGGGGGGCCTTTGGAGACCCAGTACTTC.

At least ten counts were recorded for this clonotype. The CDR3 here is CASSSGGRWDEQYF. The CDR3 nucleotides read TGTGCCAGCAGTTCGGGGGGTCGATGGGACGAGCAGTACTTC. The rearrangement uses TRBV6-1 and TRBJ2-7, with 7 nucleotides matching TRBD2. The CDR3 loop spans 14 amino acids. The V gene end was trimmed by 5 bases and the J gene end by 5 bases; junction bases not matched to a gene: 9. Looked up from germline, CDR1 is MNHNS and CDR2 is SASEGT.

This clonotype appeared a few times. The CDR3, as DNA: TGTGCCAGCAACGATGTAGCGGGGCCGCTCAATGAGCAGTTCTTC. Its protein product is CASNDVAGPLNEQFF. This rearrangement joins TRBV11-2 to TRBJ2-1; 8 nucleotides match TRBD2. Germline trimming cut 7 bases from V and 6 bases from J; bases unmatched to any gene: 11. Germline CDR1 SGHAT, CDR2 FQNNGV. The CDR3 has 15 residues.

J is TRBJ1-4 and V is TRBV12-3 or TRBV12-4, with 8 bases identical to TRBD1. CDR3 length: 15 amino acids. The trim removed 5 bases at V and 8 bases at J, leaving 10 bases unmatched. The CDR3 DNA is TGTGCCAGCAGTCCAGACAGGGGCGAAGGGGAAAAACTGTTTTTT. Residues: CASSPDRGEGEKLFF.

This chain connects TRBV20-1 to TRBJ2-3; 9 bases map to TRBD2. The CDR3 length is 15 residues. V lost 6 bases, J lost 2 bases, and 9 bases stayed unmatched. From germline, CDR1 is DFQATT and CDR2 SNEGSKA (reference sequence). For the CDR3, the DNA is TGCAGTGCCCCAAGGGGACTAGCTCACACAGATACGCAGTATTTT. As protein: CSAPRGLAHTDTQYF.

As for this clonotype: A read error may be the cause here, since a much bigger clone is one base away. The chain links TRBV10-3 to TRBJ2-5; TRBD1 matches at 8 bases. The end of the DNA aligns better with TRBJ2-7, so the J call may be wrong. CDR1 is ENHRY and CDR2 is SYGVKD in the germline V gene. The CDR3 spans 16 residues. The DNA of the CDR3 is TGTGCCATCAGTGAGGGTTTGGCAGGGGGCATGCACGAGCAGTACTTC. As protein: CAISEGLAGGMHEQYF.

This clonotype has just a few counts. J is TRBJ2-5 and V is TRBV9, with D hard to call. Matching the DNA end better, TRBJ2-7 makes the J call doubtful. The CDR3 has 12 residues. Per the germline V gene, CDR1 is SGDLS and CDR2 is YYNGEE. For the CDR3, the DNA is TGTGCCAGCAGCGTACGGCCCAACGAGCAGTACTTC. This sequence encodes CASSVRPNEQYF.

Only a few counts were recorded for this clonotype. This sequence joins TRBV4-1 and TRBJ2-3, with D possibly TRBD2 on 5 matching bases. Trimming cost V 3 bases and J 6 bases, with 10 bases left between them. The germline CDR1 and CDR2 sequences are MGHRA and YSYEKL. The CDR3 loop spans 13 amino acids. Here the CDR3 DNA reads TGCGCCAGCAGCCACGATCTAGCCGATACGCAGTATTTT. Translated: CASSHDLADTQYF.

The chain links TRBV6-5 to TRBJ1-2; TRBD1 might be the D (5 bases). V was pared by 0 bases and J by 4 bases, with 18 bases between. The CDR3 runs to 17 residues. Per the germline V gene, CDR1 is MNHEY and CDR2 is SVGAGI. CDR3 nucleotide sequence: TGTGCCAGCAGTTACTCGAAGTGGGAGGCTAGGGGCTATGGCTACACCTTC. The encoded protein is CASSYSKWEARGYGYTF.

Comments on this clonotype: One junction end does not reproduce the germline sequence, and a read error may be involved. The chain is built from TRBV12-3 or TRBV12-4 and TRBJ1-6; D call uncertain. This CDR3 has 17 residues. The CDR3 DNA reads TGTGCCAGTAGTTATAAAGGTTTGGCTGGGATGGGTTCACCCCTCCACTTT. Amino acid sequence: CASSYKGLAGMGSPLHF.

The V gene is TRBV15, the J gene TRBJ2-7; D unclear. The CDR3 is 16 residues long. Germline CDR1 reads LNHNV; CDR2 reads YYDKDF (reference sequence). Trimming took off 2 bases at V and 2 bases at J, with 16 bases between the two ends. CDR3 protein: CATSRHPTASAYEQYF. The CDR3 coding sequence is TGTGCCACCAGCAGACACCCTACTGCCAGCGCCTACGAGCAGTACTTC.

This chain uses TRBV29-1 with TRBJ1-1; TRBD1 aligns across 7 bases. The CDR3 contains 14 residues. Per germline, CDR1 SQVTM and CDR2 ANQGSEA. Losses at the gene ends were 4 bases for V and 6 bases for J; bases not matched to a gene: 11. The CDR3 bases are TGCAGCGTTGTGCGGCAGGGGGTTTACTCTGAAGCTTTCTTT. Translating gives CSVVRQGVYSEAFF. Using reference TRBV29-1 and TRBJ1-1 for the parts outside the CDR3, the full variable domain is SAVISQKPSRDICQRGTSLTIQCQVDSQVTMMFWYRQQPGQSLTLIATANQGSEATYESGFVIDKFPISRPNLTFSTLTVSNMSPEDSSIYLCSVVRQGVYSEAFFGQGTRLTVV.

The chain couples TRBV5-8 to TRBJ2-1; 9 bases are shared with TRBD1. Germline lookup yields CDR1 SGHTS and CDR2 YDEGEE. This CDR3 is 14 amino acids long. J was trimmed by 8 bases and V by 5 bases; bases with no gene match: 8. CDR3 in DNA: TGTGCCAGCAGTTCCGGGACAGGGTCCGATGAGCAGTTCTTC. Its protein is CASSSGTGSDEQFF. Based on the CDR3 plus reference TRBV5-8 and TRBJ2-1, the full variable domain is EAGVTQSPTHLIKTRGQQATLRCSPISGHTSVYWYQQALGLGLQFLLWYDEGEERNRGNFPPRFSGRQFPNYSSELNVNALELEDSALYLCASSSGTGSDEQFFGPGTRLTVL.

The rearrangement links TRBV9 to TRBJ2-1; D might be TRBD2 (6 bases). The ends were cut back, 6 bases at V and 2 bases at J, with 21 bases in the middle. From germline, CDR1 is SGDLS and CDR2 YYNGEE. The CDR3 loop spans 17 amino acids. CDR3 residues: CASNTQGGDSTYNEQFF. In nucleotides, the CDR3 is TGTGCCAGCAACACCCAAGGTGGGGACTCCACCTACAATGAGCAGTTCTTC. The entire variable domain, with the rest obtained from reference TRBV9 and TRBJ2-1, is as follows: DSGVTQTPKHLITATGQRVTLRCSPRSGDLSVYWYQQSLDQGLQFLIQYYNGEERAKGNILERFSAQQFPDLHSELNLSSLELGDSALYFCASNTQGGDSTYNEQFFGPGTRLTVL.

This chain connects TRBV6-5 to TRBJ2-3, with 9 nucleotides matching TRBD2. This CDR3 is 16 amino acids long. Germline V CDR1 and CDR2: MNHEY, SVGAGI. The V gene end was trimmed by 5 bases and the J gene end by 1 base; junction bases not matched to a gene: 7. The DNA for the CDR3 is TGTGCCAGCAGTCCCCGGGTAGCGGGGGGCACAGATACGCAGTATTTT. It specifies CASSPRVAGGTDTQYF.

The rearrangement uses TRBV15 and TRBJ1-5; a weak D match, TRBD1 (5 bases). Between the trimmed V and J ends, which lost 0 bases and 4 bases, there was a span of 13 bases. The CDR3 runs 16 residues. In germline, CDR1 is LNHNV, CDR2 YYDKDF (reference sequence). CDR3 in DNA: TGTGCCACCAGCAGAGAGAGGGGAATTCGGAATCAGCCCCAGCATTTT. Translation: CATSRERGIRNQPQHF. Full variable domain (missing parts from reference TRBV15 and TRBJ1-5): DAMVIQNPRYQVTQFGKPVTLSCSQTLNHNVMYWYQQKSSQAPKLLFHYYDKDFNNEADTPDNFQSRRPNTSFCFLDIRSPGLGDTAMYLCATSRERGIRNQPQHFGDGTRLSIL.

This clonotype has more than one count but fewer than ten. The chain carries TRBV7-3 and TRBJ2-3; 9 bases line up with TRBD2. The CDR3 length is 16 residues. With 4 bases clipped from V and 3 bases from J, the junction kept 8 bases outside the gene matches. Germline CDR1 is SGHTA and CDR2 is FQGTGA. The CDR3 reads CASSSSLAGITDTQYF. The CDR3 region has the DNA TGTGCCAGCAGCTCCTCTCTAGCGGGGATAACAGATACGCAGTATTTT.

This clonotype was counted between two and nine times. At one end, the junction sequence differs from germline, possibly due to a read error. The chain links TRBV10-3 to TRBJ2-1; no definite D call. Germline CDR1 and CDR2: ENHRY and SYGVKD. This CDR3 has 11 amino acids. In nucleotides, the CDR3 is TGCGCCATCACCAACTACAATGAGCAGTTCTTC. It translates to CAITNYNEQFF.

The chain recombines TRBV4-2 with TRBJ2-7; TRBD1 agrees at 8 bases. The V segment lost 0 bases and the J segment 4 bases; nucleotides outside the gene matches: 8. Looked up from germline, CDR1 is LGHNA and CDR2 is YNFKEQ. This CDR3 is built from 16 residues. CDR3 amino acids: CASSQDVTGDGYEQYF. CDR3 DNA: TGTGCCAGCAGCCAAGATGTGACAGGGGATGGATACGAGCAGTACTTC.

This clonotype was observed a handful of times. The CDR3 sequence is CSVLLGRQETQYF. CDR3 coding DNA: TGCAGCGTCCTATTGGGTCGTCAAGAGACCCAGTACTTC. The chain uses TRBV29-1 and TRBJ2-5; D remains ambiguous. The V gene lost 6 bases and the J gene lost 2 bases, with 13 bases spanning the gap. In germline, CDR1 is SQVTM, CDR2 ANQGSEA. The CDR3 loop spans 13 amino acids.

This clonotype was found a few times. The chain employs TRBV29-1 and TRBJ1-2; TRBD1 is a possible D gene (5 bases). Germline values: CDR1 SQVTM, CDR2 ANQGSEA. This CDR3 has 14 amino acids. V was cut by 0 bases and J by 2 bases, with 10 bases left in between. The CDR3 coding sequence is TGCAGCGTTGAAGATCTGTGGGGGAACTATGGCTACACCTTC. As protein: CSVEDLWGNYGYTF.

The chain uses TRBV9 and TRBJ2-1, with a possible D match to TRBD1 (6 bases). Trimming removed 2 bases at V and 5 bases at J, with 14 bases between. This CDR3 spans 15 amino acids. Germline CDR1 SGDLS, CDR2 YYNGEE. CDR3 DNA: TGTGCCAGCAGCGTTATAGTGACAGGCCACAATGAGCAGTTCTTC. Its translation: CASSVIVTGHNEQFF.

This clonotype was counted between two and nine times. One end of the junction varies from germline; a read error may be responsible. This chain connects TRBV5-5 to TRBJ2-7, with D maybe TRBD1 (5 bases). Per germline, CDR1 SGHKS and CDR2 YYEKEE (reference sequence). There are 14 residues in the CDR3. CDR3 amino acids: CGSSLNAGSYEQYF. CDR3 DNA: TGTGGCAGCAGTTTAAACGCAGGGTCCTACGAGCAGTACTTC.